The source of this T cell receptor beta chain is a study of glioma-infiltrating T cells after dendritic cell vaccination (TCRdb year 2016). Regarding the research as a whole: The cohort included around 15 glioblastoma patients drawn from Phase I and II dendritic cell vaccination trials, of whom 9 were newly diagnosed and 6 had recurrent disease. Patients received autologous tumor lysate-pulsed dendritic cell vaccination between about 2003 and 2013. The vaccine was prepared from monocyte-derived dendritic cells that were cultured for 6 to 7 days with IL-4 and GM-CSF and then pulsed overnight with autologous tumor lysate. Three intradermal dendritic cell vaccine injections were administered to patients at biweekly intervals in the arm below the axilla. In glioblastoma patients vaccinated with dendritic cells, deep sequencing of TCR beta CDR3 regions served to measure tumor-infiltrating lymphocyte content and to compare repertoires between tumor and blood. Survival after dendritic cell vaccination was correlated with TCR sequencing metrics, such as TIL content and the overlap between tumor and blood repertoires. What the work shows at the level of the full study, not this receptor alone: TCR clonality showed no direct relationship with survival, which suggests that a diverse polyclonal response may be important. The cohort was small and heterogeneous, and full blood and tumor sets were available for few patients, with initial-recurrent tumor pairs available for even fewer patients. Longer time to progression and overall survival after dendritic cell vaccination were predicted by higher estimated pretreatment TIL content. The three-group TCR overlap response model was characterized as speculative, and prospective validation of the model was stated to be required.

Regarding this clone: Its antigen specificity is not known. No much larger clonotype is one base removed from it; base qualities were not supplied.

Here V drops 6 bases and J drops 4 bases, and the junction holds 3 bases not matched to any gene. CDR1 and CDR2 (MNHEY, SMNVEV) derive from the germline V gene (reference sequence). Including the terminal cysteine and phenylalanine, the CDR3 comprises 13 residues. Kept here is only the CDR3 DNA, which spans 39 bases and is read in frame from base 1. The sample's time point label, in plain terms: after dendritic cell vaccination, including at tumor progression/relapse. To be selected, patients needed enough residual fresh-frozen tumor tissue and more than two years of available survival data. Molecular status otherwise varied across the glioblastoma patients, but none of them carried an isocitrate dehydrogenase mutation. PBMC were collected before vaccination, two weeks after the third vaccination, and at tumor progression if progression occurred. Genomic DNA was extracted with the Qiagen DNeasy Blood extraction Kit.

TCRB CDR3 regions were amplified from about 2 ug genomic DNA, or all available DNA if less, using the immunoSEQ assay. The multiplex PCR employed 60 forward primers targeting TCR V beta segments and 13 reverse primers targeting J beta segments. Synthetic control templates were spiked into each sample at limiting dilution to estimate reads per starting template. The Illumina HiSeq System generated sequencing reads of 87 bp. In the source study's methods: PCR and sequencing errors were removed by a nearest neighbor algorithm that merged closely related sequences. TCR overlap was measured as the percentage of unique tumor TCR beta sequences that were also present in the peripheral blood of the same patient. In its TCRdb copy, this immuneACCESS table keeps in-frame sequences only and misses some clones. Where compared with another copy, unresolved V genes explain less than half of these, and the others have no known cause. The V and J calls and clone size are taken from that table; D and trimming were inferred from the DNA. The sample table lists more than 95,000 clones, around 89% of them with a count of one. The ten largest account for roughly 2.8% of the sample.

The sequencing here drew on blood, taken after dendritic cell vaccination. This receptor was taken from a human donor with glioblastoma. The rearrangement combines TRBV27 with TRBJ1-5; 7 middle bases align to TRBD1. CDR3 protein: CASSRDRNQPQHF. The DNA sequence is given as TGTGCCAGCAGCCGGGACAGAAATCAGCCCCAGCATTTT.